This TCR beta chain was captured by sequencing in a study of CD8+ T cells in alopecia areata. Study-level information: Those patients who were treated received oral tofacitinib, which was given at 5 to 10 mg twice daily for moderate-to-severe alopecia areata. Tofacitinib therapy took 6 to 18 months; 6 months off drug came after. Regarding the study as a whole: Tofacitinib significantly decreased scalp clonality and expanded CD8+ clones among top 100.

About this clone itself: Its antigen is not known.

Treatment denoted: oral pan-JAK inhibitor, 5-10 mg twice daily. Those with alopecia areata gave lesional scalp punch biopsies and peripheral blood. CDR3 size: 14 residues. Germline V CDR1 and CDR2: SGHTA, FQGNSA. V was shortened by 0 bases and J by 6 bases, with 9 bases between the two germline ends. Extracted from the samples, RNA was reverse transcribed into cDNA to serve as the sequencing template. Generated by immunoSEQ multiplex PCR, the TCRdb table keeps only in-frame clones and is missing some. Found here are 150,000 to 200,000 clones, 60% to 70% of them singletons; the top ten hold about 3.5%.

Material: CD4+ T cells sorted from blood, obtained at week 4, from a patient treated with tofacitinib. This clonotype originated in a human donor with alopecia areata. The chain recombines TRBV7-2 with TRBJ2-1; the D is unclear. CDR3 region: CASSLAVVGNEQFF. DNA of the CDR3: TGTGCCAGCAGCTTAGCGGTGGTAGGCAATGAGCAGTTCTTC.